The 25 T cell receptor beta chains presented below share a single source sample, sequenced in a study of early T cells in non-severe SARS-CoV-2 infection. Via MiXCR, TCRdb re-called the 5' RACE reads, giving one row per CDR3 protein. The table shows tens of thousands of distinct CDR3 sequences, with roughly 6% occurring only once. The sequenced sample was whole blood. The receptors derive from an adult who was a healthcare worker with PCR-confirmed SARS-CoV-2 infection or an uninfected control (not recorded which).

In DNA form, the CDR3 reads TGTGCCAGCGAGGGACAGGGGTTCCATACGCAGTATTTT. Translating gives CASEGQGFHTQYF. The chain couples TRBV27 to TRBJ2-3; 10 bases fit TRBD1. J was trimmed by 7 bases and V by 8 bases; bases with no gene match: 6. CDR1 and CDR2 (germline): MNHEY, SMNVEV (reference sequence). The CDR3 spans 13 residues.

The genes are TRBV6-2 or TRBV6-3 and TRBJ2-6, with D hard to call. The germline V gene encodes CDR1 MNHEY and CDR2 SVGEGT. The CDR3 loop spans 16 amino acids. The ends were cut back, 5 bases at V and 0 bases at J, with 11 bases in the middle. CDR3 coding DNA: TGTGCCAGCAGTCCGACCGGAGTCTCTGGGGCCAACGTCCTGACTTTC. It encodes CASSPTGVSGANVLTF.

Ten or more counts support this clonotype. The rearrangement joins TRBV11-3 to TRBJ2-7, with D perhaps given as TRBD1 or TRBD2 (6 bases each). CDR3 length: 16 amino acids. Germline CDR1 reads SGHNT; CDR2 reads YENEEA. The V gene lost 5 bases and the J gene lost 7 bases, with 24 bases spanning the gap. The CDR3, as DNA: TGTGCCAGCAGCAAGAGCCCCGGGGGCGGCGTTGGGGAGCAGTACTTC. Protein: CASSKSPGGGVGEQYF.

There are many counts of this clonotype. V usage is TRBV7-2 and J usage is TRBJ1-4; D is undetermined. Deletions cut 3 bases from V and 0 bases from J, with 5 bases between. This CDR3 has 14 residues. Germline CDR1 and CDR2: SGHTA and FQGNSA. CDR3 nucleotide sequence: TGTGCCAGCAGCTTGCAGGCAACTAATGAAAAACTGTTTTTT. It codes for CASSLQATNEKLFF. Full variable domain (outside the CDR3, taken from reference TRBV7-2 and TRBJ1-4): GAGVSQSPSNKVTEKGKDVELRCDPISGHTALYWYRQSLGQGLEFLIYFQGNSAPDKSGLPSDRFSAERTGGSVSTLTIQRTQQEDSAVYLCASSLQATNEKLFFGSGTQLSVL.

The chain joins TRBV6-2 or TRBV6-3 to TRBJ2-2; D not resolved. Germline V gives CDR1 MNHEY, CDR2 SVGEGT. The CDR3 consists of 17 residues. Trimming took 6 bases from V and 2 from J, leaving 19 bases between them. The CDR3 region has the DNA TGTGCCAGCAGCTCTTTTTTAGGGCGGTCAAACACCGGGGAGCTGTTTTTT. Amino acid sequence: CASSSFLGRSNTGELFF.

This clonotype was seen many times. This chain connects TRBV5-1 to TRBJ2-5, with a possible D match to TRBD2 (6 bases). Trimming removed 2 bases from V and 2 bases from J, with 10 bases in between. The CDR3 length is 14 residues. Germline lookup yields CDR1 SGHRS and CDR2 YFSETQ. The CDR3 DNA is TGCGCCAGCAGCTTCGGGACTGATCAAGAGACCCAGTACTTC. Its protein product is CASSFGTDQETQYF.

The sample holds a few counts of this clonotype. The chain links TRBV5-4 to TRBJ2-3; tentative D call: TRBD2 (6 bases). The CDR3 length is 15 residues. Per germline, CDR1 SGHNT and CDR2 YYREEE (reference sequence). The V end was cut by 4 bases, the J end by 6 bases, with 18 bases between. In DNA form, the CDR3 reads TGTGCCAGCAGCGGGATAGCGGTCGGGATGGATACGCAGTATTTT. It translates to CASSGIAVGMDTQYF.

On this clonotype: The junction and the germline gene differ at one end; a read error may be behind it. The J gene is TRBJ2-1, the V gene TRBV5-1; 13 bases map to TRBD2. Looked up from germline, CDR1 is SGHRS and CDR2 is YFSETQ. The CDR3 loop spans 19 amino acids. This CDR3 is CTSSLLAGGFSSSYNEQFF. For the CDR3, the DNA is TGCACCAGCAGCTTACTAGCGGGAGGGTTTTCAAGCTCCTACAATGAGCAGTTCTTC.

This clonotype was recorded at least ten times. The DNA of the CDR3 is TGTGCCAGCAGCGTAGGGACAGGGGAGGTTAATGAGCAGTTCTTC. Translating gives CASSVGTGEVNEQFF. This chain links TRBV9 with TRBJ2-1; TRBD1 matches 9 bases. CDR3 length equals 15 residues. V lost 0 bases and J lost 7; bases outside the gene matches: 5. Germline CDR1 is SGDLS and CDR2 is YYNGEE.

V is TRBV12-3 or TRBV12-4 and J is TRBJ2-7; 7 bases map to TRBD2. This CDR3 is 14 amino acids long. J gave up 5 bases and V 0 bases, and 4 bases lay outside the gene matches. The CDR3 region is CASSLAGGKHEQYF. CDR3 nucleotide sequence: TGTGCCAGCAGTTTAGCGGGAGGGAAACACGAGCAGTACTTC.

This clonotype was recorded at least ten times. The V gene is TRBV3-1, the J gene TRBJ1-1; perhaps TRBD1 as D (5 bases). V was shortened by 2 bases and J by 5 bases, with 9 bases between the two germline ends. This CDR3 comprises 13 residues. CDR1 is LGHDT, CDR2 YNNKEL, per germline (reference sequence). CDR3 nucleotide sequence: TGTGCCAGCAGCCAAAATGGGGGAACTGAAGCTTTCTTT. This encodes CASSQNGGTEAFF.

This chain links TRBV5-4 with TRBJ2-5, with D unclear. This CDR3 is 14 amino acids long. CDR1 and CDR2 from the germline V gene are SGHNT and YYREEE (reference sequence). Trimming cost V 0 bases and J 1 base, with 7 bases left between them. The CDR3 DNA is TGTGCCAGCAGCTTGGCGCGTATCCAAGAGACCCAGTACTTC. Translation gives CASSLARIQETQYF. Together with reference TRBV5-4 and TRBJ2-5, the CDR3 gives the full variable domain: ETGVTQSPTHLIKTRGQQVTLRCSSQSGHNTVSWYQQALGQGPQFIFQYYREEENGRGNFPPRFSGLQFPNYSSELNVNALELDDSALYLCASSLARIQETQYFGPGTRLLVL.

V usage is TRBV5-1 and J usage is TRBJ2-7; 8 bases match TRBD1. Germline lookup yields CDR1 SGHRS and CDR2 YFSETQ. The CDR3 covers 15 residues. V lost 5 bases, J lost 6 bases, and 13 bases stayed unmatched. CDR3 sequence reads: CASSLIGQGKSEQYF. For the CDR3, the DNA is TGCGCCAGCAGTTTAATCGGACAGGGTAAATCCGAGCAGTACTTC.

The sample holds many counts of this clonotype. V gene TRBV14 combines with J gene TRBJ2-2; 8 nucleotides match TRBD1. Trimming cost V 4 bases and J 8 bases; bases outside gene matches: 12. This CDR3 has 16 amino acids. The germline gives CDR1 SGHDN, CDR2 FVKESK. The CDR3 spells CASSLGQGTFLGELFF. CDR3 nucleotides: TGTGCCAGCAGCCTCGGACAGGGTACATTTTTGGGGGAGCTGTTTTTT.

This clonotype has a count of ten or more. V gene TRBV6-5 combines with J gene TRBJ1-5; TRBD1 aligns across 10 bases. Looked up from germline, CDR1 is MNHEY and CDR2 is SVGAGI. The CDR3 length is 14 residues. V was pared by 6 bases and J by 4 bases, with 3 bases of the junction left unmatched. The CDR3 region has the DNA TGTGCCAGCAGGACAGGGGGCATAAATCAGCCCCAGCATTTT. Protein sequence: CASRTGGINQPQHF.

Ten or more counts support this clonotype. The chain couples TRBV15 to TRBJ2-4, with D perhaps being TRBD1 or TRBD2 (5 bases each). Trimming pared 10 bases from V and 6 bases from J, leaving 10 bases between. CDR3 length: 11 amino acids. Germline V gene sequence: CDR1 LNHNV, CDR2 YYDKDF (reference sequence). For the CDR3, the DNA is TGTGCCAGCGCGAGGGGAAACATTCAGTACTTC. It codes for CASARGNIQYF.

J is TRBJ2-1 and V is TRBV11-2; D is unresolved. This CDR3 is built from 14 residues. The germline V and J ends were trimmed by 0 bases and 8 bases, with 11 bases remaining between them. Per germline, CDR1 SGHAT and CDR2 FQNNGV. The CDR3 protein is CASSLDRVWDEQFF. The CDR3 DNA sequence: TGTGCCAGCAGCTTAGACCGGGTCTGGGATGAGCAGTTCTTC.

Many counts were recorded for this clonotype. V and J are TRBV28 and TRBJ1-4; tentatively, D is TRBD1 (5 bases). There are 13 residues in the CDR3. CDR1 is MDHEN and CDR2 is SYDVKM in the germline V gene. The germline V and J ends were trimmed by 3 bases and 8 bases, with 10 bases remaining between them. The CDR3 DNA is TGTGCCAGCAGTTTCGGGGCTTGGGAAAAACTGTTTTTT. As protein: CASSFGAWEKLFF.

The chain links TRBV28 to TRBJ2-5; 7 bases line up with TRBD2. Germline lookup yields CDR1 MDHEN and CDR2 SYDVKM. This CDR3 region has 14 residues. V trimming: 3 bases; J trimming: 5 bases; junction bases outside the gene matches: 6. This CDR3 is CASSLSAGEETQYF. The CDR3 DNA sequence: TGTGCCAGCAGTTTGAGTGCGGGAGAGGAGACCCAGTACTTC.

V gene TRBV5-1 combines with J gene TRBJ2-7; tentatively, D is TRBD2 (6 bases). Per the germline V gene, CDR1 is SGHRS and CDR2 is YFSETQ. This CDR3 spans 12 amino acids. The germline V and J ends were trimmed by 3 bases and 12 bases, with 16 bases remaining between them. The CDR3 bases are TGCGCCAGCAGCTGGGACGGGGGAAATGGGTACTTC. Amino acid sequence: CASSWDGGNGYF.

Ten or more counts support this clonotype. This chain joins TRBV18 and TRBJ2-1; 8 nucleotides align to TRBD2. The CDR3 contains 19 residues. The J segment lost 7 bases and the V segment lost 1 base, leaving 18 bases of the junction unmatched. Per the germline V gene, CDR1 is KGHSH and CDR2 is LQKENI. The CDR3 region has the DNA TGTGCCAGCTCACCACGAGGGCAGGAAAAGAGCGGGAGAGGGAATGAGCAGTTCTTC. Its translation is CASSPRGQEKSGRGNEQFF.

This clonotype was seen ten or more times. The genes are TRBV3-1 and TRBJ2-7; a possible D gene is TRBD2 (6 bases). Germline-derived CDR1 and CDR2 are LGHDT and YNNKEL (reference sequence). The CDR3 consists of 14 residues. Trimming took 4 bases from V and 4 from J, leaving 14 bases between them. CDR3 amino acids: CASSPRDFSYEQYF. CDR3 DNA: TGTGCCAGCAGCCCCCGGGACTTTTCGTACGAGCAGTACTTC.

At least ten counts were recorded for this clonotype. The genes are TRBV7-8 and TRBJ2-7; TRBD2 matches 7 bases. CDR3 length equals 16 residues. J lost 3 bases, V lost 2 bases, and 10 bases had no gene match. CDR1 is SGHVS, CDR2 FQNEAQ, per germline. The CDR3 protein is CASSLMRASGNYEQYF. The CDR3 nucleotides are TGTGCCAGCAGCTTAATGAGGGCCAGCGGGAACTACGAGCAGTACTTC.

This clonotype was recorded at least ten times. This chain uses TRBV6-1 with TRBJ2-1; D remains unclear. The germline CDR1 and CDR2 sequences are MNHNS and SASEGT. V was shortened by 3 bases and J by 3 bases, with 3 bases between the two germline ends. The CDR3 extends over 12 amino acids. CDR3 residues: CASSDDYNEQFF. The CDR3 coding sequence is TGTGCCAGCAGTGATGACTACAATGAGCAGTTCTTC.

This clonotype has at least ten counts. The chain joins TRBV10-3 to TRBJ2-1; TRBD1 matches at 8 bases. The germline CDR1 and CDR2 sequences are ENHRY and SYGVKD. The CDR3 has 15 amino acids. V lost 0 bases, J lost 7 bases, and 5 bases stayed unmatched. The DNA of the CDR3 is TGTGCCATCAGTGAGTCTACAGGGGGACGGAATGAGCAGTTCTTC. It codes for CAISESTGGRNEQFF.